These 14 T cell receptor beta chains were sequenced from one sample in a study of OX40 agonist ivuxolimab in advanced cancers. The table came from immunoSEQ multiplex PCR; TCRdb's copy has only in-frame clones and leaves some out. The data contain 90,000 to 100,000 clones, less than 90% of them singletons. Sequenced material: CD4+ or CD8+ T cells sorted from blood, taken in a trial of the OX40 agonist ivuxolimab. Receptors originate from an adult with an advanced solid tumor such as melanoma, head and neck, liver or kidney cancer.

This chain uses TRBV28 with TRBJ1-5, with D possibly matching TRBD1 (5 bases). The length of the CDR3 is 16 residues. Looked up from germline, CDR1 is MDHEN and CDR2 is SYDVKM. V was trimmed by 2 bases and J by 4 bases, leaving 15 bases between them. DNA for the CDR3: TGTGCCAGCAGTTTAAGCGAGGGGTACGGAAATCAGCCCCAGCATTTT. This translates into CASSLSEGYGNQPQHF. The full variable domain, its missing parts supplied by reference TRBV28 and TRBJ1-5, is DVKVTQSSRYLVKRTGEKVFLECVQDMDHENMFWYRQDPGLGLRLIYFSYDVKMKEKGDIPEGYSVSREKKERFSLILESASTNQTSMYLCASSLSEGYGNQPQHFGDGTRLSIL.

This clone was detected many times. V gene TRBV2 combines with J gene TRBJ1-1; 9 nucleotides align to TRBD1. The V gene's germline CDR1 is SNHLY and CDR2 FYNNEI. The CDR3 is 16 residues long. J gave up 2 bases and V 8 bases, and 12 bases lay outside the gene matches. The CDR3 protein is CASLYLQGADNTEAFF. DNA of the CDR3: TGTGCCAGCCTATACTTACAGGGGGCGGATAACACTGAAGCTTTCTTT.

This clone was observed a handful of times. The gene calls are TRBV5-1 and TRBJ1-1; D remains unclear. The V gene lost 1 base and the J gene lost 5 bases, with 12 bases spanning the gap. CDR3 length: 14 residues. Per the germline V gene, CDR1 is SGHRS and CDR2 is YFSETQ. CDR3 in amino acids: CASSLLGEGTEAFF. CDR3 in DNA: TGCGCCAGCAGCTTGCTGGGAGAAGGAACTGAAGCTTTCTTT. The whole variable domain, filled in from reference TRBV5-1 and TRBJ1-1, reads KAGVTQTPRYLIKTRGQQVTLSCSPISGHRSVSWYQQTPGQGLQFLFEYFSETQRNKGNFPGRFSGRQFSNSRSEMNVSTLELGDSALYLCASSLLGEGTEAFFGQGTRLTVV.

The chain employs TRBV7-9 and TRBJ2-5; perhaps TRBD2 as D (6 bases). CDR3 size: 15 residues. The V gene's germline CDR1 is SEHNR and CDR2 FQNEAQ (reference sequence). V was trimmed by 1 base and J by 1 base, leaving 10 bases between them. CDR3: CASSLGAGPQETQYF. CDR3 nucleotides: TGTGCCAGCAGCTTAGGTGCGGGACCCCAAGAGACCCAGTACTTC.

The chain is built from TRBV5-1 and TRBJ1-1; 7 nucleotides agree with TRBD1. The CDR3 is 15 residues long. V gave up 4 bases and J gave up 0 bases; unmatched junction bases: 6. Germline V gene lookup returns CDR1 SGHRS and CDR2 YFSETQ. This CDR3 reads CASSRDSQLNTEAFF. The DNA for the CDR3 is TGCGCCAGCAGCAGGGACAGCCAACTGAACACTGAAGCTTTCTTT.

The CDR3 reads CASSSGSGGGTEAFF. Written as DNA, the CDR3 is TGTGCCAGCAGCTCCGGGTCCGGGGGCGGCACTGAAGCTTTCTTT. The chain joins TRBV11-2 to TRBJ1-1; perhaps TRBD1 as D (6 bases). CDR1 and CDR2 (germline): SGHAT, FQNNGV. V gave up 4 bases and J gave up 4 bases, with 16 bases separating them. The CDR3 extends over 15 amino acids.

The chain links TRBV6-1 to TRBJ2-1; D unresolved. Trimming removed 0 bases from V and 0 bases from J, with 6 bases in between. CDR1 and CDR2 from the germline V gene are MNHNS and SASEGT. This CDR3 has 15 amino acids. CDR3 loop: CASSEARRSYNEQFF. For the CDR3, the DNA is TGTGCCAGCAGTGAAGCAAGGCGCTCCTACAATGAGCAGTTCTTC.

CDR3 bases: TGTGCCAGCAGAGCGGGGGACCTACGGGATCACAATGAGCAGTTCTTC. It yields the protein CASRAGDLRDHNEQFF. The chain couples TRBV28 to TRBJ2-1, with 8 bases fitting TRBD2. Germline lookup yields CDR1 MDHEN and CDR2 SYDVKM. The length of the CDR3 is 16 residues. V was pared by 6 bases and J by 5 bases, with 12 bases of the junction left unmatched.

This chain uses TRBV11-2 with TRBJ2-7, with D possibly being TRBD1 (6 bases). Trimming cost V 5 bases and J 6 bases, with 20 bases left between them. This CDR3 is built from 15 residues. Germline CDR1 reads SGHAT; CDR2 reads FQNNGV. In nucleotides, the CDR3 is TGTGCCAGCAGCAATATCGGAACAGGGACCGCCGAGCAGTACTTC. Translation: CASSNIGTGTAEQYF. Together with reference TRBV11-2 and TRBJ2-7, the CDR3 gives the full variable domain: EAGVAQSPRYKIIEKRQSVAFWCNPISGHATLYWYQQILGQGPKLLIQFQNNGVVDDSQLPKDRFSAERLKGVDSTLKIQPAKLEDSAVYLCASSNIGTGTAEQYFGPGTRLTVT.

This clone occurred a few times. The chain combines TRBV6-5 with TRBJ1-5, with a possible D match to TRBD1 (6 bases). The CDR3 length is 15 residues. With 6 bases removed from V and 4 bases from J, the gap between germline ends came to 16 bases. Germline assignment: CDR1 MNHEY and CDR2 SVGAGI. The CDR3 sequence: CASRIGGGTNQPQHF. Written as DNA, the CDR3 is TGTGCCAGCAGAATAGGGGGAGGAACAAATCAGCCCCAGCATTTT.

The chain combines TRBV10-3 with TRBJ2-2; 8 bases agree with TRBD1. The CDR3 contains 14 residues. CDR1 ENHRY and CDR2 SYGVKD come from the germline V gene. V gave up 6 bases and J gave up 1 base; unmatched junction bases: 1. DNA of the CDR3: TGTGCCATCAGGGGGACAGGGAACACCGGGGAGCTGTTTTTT. It is translated as CAIRGTGNTGELFF.

This clone was observed a handful of times. The J gene is TRBJ1-1, the V gene TRBV7-2, with a possible D match to TRBD1 (6 bases). V was cut by 6 bases and J by 2 bases, with 10 bases left in between. The CDR3 has 13 residues. The germline V gene has CDR1 SGHTA and CDR2 FQGNSA. CDR3 coding DNA: TGTGCCAGCAGTTCAGGGGTAAACACTGAAGCTTTCTTT. This encodes CASSSGVNTEAFF. Complete variable domain (other parts from reference TRBV7-2 and TRBJ1-1): GAGVSQSPSNKVTEKGKDVELRCDPISGHTALYWYRQSLGQGLEFLIYFQGNSAPDKSGLPSDRFSAERTGGSVSTLTIQRTQQEDSAVYLCASSSGVNTEAFFGQGTRLTVV.

This chain connects TRBV11-2 to TRBJ2-3; the match to TRBD1 covers 10 bases. This CDR3 is built from 15 residues. Per germline, CDR1 SGHAT and CDR2 FQNNGV. With V trimmed by 1 base and J by 5 bases, 3 bases remained unmatched. CDR3 protein: CASSLVGQGLDTQYF. The CDR3 coding sequence is TGTGCCAGCAGCTTAGTGGGACAGGGGTTAGATACGCAGTATTTT.

V usage is TRBV28 and J usage is TRBJ1-5; D gene uncertain. With 2 bases removed from V and 15 bases from J, the gap between germline ends came to 17 bases. CDR1 MDHEN and CDR2 SYDVKM come from the germline V gene. The CDR3 is made up of 13 amino acids. Here the CDR3 reads CASSLGRDYIWHF. DNA of the CDR3: TGTGCCAGCAGTTTAGGGAGGGATTATATATGGCATTTT.